The subject of this entry is one TCR beta chain. The data are from a study of blood T cell repertoires in COVID-19. Study in general: Acute and convalescent COVID-19 specimens originated in the United States, Italy and Spain. From T cells, B-cell-depleted T cells, or PBMCs came the material, which was cDNA or gDNA.

Per the original methods: Counts of nucleated cells, estimated from reference gene primer amplification, were obtained. The protocol was immunoSEQ multiplex PCR, while the TCRdb copy is restricted to in-frame clones and leaves out a portion. Clone size and V and J calls were adopted from that table, with D and trimming inferred from the DNA. Of over 80,000 clones in the sample, 80% to 90% were seen once. This TCR was sampled from a human donor in a cohort sampled during active COVID-19. The sequenced material came from peripheral blood.

CDR3: CASKKDTNTGELFF. The CDR3 coding sequence is TGTGCCAGCAAGAAGGACACGAACACCGGGGAGCTGTTTTTT. The chain is built from TRBV27 and TRBJ2-2; maybe TRBD1 (5 bases). The germline gives CDR1 MNHEY, CDR2 SMNVEV (reference sequence). This CDR3 contains 14 residues. Trimming left V 7 bases short and J 0 bases short, with 9 bases between.